In this sample, the clone carrying this TCR beta chain turned up many times. Germline V gene sequence: CDR1 SQVTM, CDR2 ANQGSEA. The CDR3 runs 15 residues. V was shortened by 0 bases and J by 0 bases, with 11 bases between the two germline ends. Using RNA transcripts, the TCR beta CDR3 regions were amplified. Investigators did first-round RT-PCR with HTBI primers, then second-round multiplex PCR. MiXCR, applied by TCRdb to the multiplex PCR reads, yields one record per CDR3 protein. The sample consists of a few hundred thousand distinct CDR3 sequences, 15% of them appearing once. The data are from a study of Graves' ophthalmopathy and Graves' hyperthyroidism.

Sequenced material: peripheral blood. This chain joins TRBV29-1 and TRBJ1-2; tentatively, D is TRBD1 (6 bases). The TCR originated in a young woman with stable Graves' hyperthyroidism. CDR3 sequence reads: CSVEETGRTNYGYTF. CDR3 in DNA: TGCAGCGTTGAAGAGACAGGTCGGACTAACTATGGCTACACCTTC.